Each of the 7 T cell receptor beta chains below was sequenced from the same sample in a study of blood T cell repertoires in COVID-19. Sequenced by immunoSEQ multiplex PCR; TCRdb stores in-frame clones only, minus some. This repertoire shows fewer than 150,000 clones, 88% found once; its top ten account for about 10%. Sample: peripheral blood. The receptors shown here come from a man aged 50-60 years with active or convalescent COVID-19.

The CDR3 bases are TGTGCCAGCAGTCGACCCCTAGCGGGAGGGCGGGAGCAGTACTTC. Amino acid sequence: CASSRPLAGGREQYF. The chain uses TRBV28 and TRBJ2-7; 12 bases are a match to TRBD2. Germline CDR1 is MDHEN and CDR2 is SYDVKM. The V segment lost 5 bases and the J segment 7 bases; nucleotides outside the gene matches: 9. The CDR3 spans 15 residues. Supplemented by reference TRBV28 and TRBJ2-7, the full variable domain reads DVKVTQSSRYLVKRTGEKVFLECVQDMDHENMFWYRQDPGLGLRLIYFSYDVKMKEKGDIPEGYSVSREKKERFSLILESASTNQTSMYLCASSRPLAGGREQYFGPGTRLTVT.

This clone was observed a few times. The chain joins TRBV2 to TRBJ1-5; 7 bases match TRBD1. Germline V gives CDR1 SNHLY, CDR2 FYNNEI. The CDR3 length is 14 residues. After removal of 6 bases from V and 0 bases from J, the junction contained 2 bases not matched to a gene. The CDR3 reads CASRTGNSNQPQHF. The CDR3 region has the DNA TGTGCCAGCAGGACAGGGAATAGCAATCAGCCCCAGCATTTT.

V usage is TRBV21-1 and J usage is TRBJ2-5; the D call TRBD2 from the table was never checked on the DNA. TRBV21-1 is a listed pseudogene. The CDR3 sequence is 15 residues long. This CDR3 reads CASGGKRLAGETQYF. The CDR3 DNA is TGTGCCAGCGGCGGGAAAAGACTAGCGGGAGAGACCCAGTACTTC.

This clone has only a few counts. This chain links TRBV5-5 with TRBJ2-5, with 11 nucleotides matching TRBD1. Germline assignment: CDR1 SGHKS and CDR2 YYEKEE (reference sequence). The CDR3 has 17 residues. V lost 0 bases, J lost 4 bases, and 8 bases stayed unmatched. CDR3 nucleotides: TGTGCCAGCAGCTTGGCTGGGACAGGGGGTTCTGGAGAGACCCAGTACTTC. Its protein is CASSLAGTGGSGETQYF.

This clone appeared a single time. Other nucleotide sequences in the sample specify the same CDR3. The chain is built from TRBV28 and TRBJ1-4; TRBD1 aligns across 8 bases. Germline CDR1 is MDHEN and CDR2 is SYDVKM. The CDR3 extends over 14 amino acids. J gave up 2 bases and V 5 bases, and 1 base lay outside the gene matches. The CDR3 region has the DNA TGTGCCAGCAGTCCAGGGGGCACTAATGAAAAACTGTTTTTT. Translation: CASSPGGTNEKLFF.

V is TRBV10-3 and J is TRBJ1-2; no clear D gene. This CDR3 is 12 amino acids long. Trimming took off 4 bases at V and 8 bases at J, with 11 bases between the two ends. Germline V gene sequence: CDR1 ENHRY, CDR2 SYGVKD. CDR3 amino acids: CAISGSGDGYTF. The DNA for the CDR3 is TGTGCCATCAGTGGTTCGGGAGACGGCTACACCTTC.

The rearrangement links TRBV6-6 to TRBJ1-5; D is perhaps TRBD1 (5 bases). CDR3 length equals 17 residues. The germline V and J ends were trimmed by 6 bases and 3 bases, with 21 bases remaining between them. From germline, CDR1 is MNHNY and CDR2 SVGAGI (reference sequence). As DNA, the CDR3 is TGTGCCAGCAGACGATTCCGGACCAAAGGGGCCAATCAGCCCCAGCATTTT. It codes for CASRRFRTKGANQPQHF.